A selection of T cell receptor beta chains follows, all from one sample in a study of blood T cells in healthy people across ages. Using its own MiXCR run on the 5' RACE reads, TCRdb lists one record per CDR3 protein. The sample records about 1 million distinct CDR3 sequences, roughly 45% being singletons. Sample: blood. These receptor sequences come from a woman aged 55-69 years in good health. Each CDR3 is given with its conserved first and last residue. Each record gives: V gene, clone size, D gene, J gene, CDR3 protein, CDR3 DNA. D genes are given only for firm matches. Not every row has a clone size; where given, it reads once, few, many or a size class.

v_call: TRBV5-1
clone_size: -
d_call: -
j_call: TRBJ2-5
cdr3_aa: CASSPPHSGSLETQYF
cdr3_nt: TGCGCCAGCAGCCCTCCTCACTCGGGGAGCCTTGAGACCCAGTACTTC

v_call: TRBV25-1
clone_size: few
d_call: TRBD1
j_call: TRBJ1-2
cdr3_aa: CASSEWGGGGYGYTF
cdr3_nt: TGTGCCAGCAGTGAATGGGGAGGGGGCGGTTATGGCTACACCTTC

v_call: TRBV15
clone_size: few
d_call: -
j_call: TRBJ2-1
cdr3_aa: CATSRVGAGSYNEQFF
cdr3_nt: TGTGCCACCAGCAGAGTGGGAGCGGGCTCCTACAATGAGCAGTTCTTC

v_call: TRBV27
clone_size: -
d_call: -
j_call: TRBJ2-3
cdr3_aa: CASSPVSTDTQYF
cdr3_nt: TGTGCCAGCAGTCCGGTATCTACAGATACGCAGTATTTT

v_call: TRBV5-1
clone_size: few
d_call: -
j_call: TRBJ2-3
cdr3_aa: CASSLDGRRTDTQYF
cdr3_nt: TGCGCCAGCAGCTTGGACGGGAGAAGGACAGATACGCAGTATTTT

v_call: TRBV27
clone_size: -
d_call: TRBD2
j_call: TRBJ2-7
cdr3_aa: CASSFFRTSGSSYEQYF
cdr3_nt: TGTGCCAGCAGTTTTTTCCGTACTAGCGGGAGCTCCTACGAGCAGTACTTC

v_call: TRBV11-2
clone_size: -
d_call: TRBD2
j_call: TRBJ2-5
cdr3_aa: CASSLVGGSGETQYF
cdr3_nt: TGTGCCAGCAGCTTGGTGGGCGGGAGCGGGGAGACCCAGTACTTC

v_call: TRBV27
clone_size: -
d_call: -
j_call: TRBJ2-7
cdr3_aa: CAGSLALEYEQYF
cdr3_nt: TGTGCCGGCAGTTTAGCGTTAGAGTACGAGCAGTACTTC

v_call: TRBV18
clone_size: -
d_call: -
j_call: TRBJ2-1
cdr3_aa: CASSPLVSQDSSYNEQFF
cdr3_nt: TGTGCCAGCTCACCACTTGTCAGTCAAGACAGCTCCTACAATGAGCAGTTCTTC

v_call: TRBV5-1
clone_size: many
d_call: -
j_call: TRBJ2-1
cdr3_aa: CASSPGVGSGRYNEQFF
cdr3_nt: TGCGCCAGCAGCCCGGGGGTGGGTAGCGGACGGTACAATGAGCAGTTCTTC

v_call: TRBV6-1
clone_size: -
d_call: -
j_call: TRBJ2-7
cdr3_aa: CASSDYPDPYEQYF
cdr3_nt: TGTGCCAGCAGTGACTACCCCGACCCCTACGAGCAGTACTTC

v_call: TRBV29-1
clone_size: -
d_call: -
j_call: TRBJ1-1
cdr3_aa: CSVGVGETEAFF
cdr3_nt: TGCAGCGTTGGCGTGGGGGAGACTGAAGCTTTCTTT

v_call: TRBV20-1
clone_size: -
d_call: -
j_call: TRBJ2-3
cdr3_aa: CSASPRADTQYF
cdr3_nt: TGCAGTGCATCCCCTAGAGCAGATACGCAGTATTTT

v_call: TRBV24-1
clone_size: -
d_call: TRBD1
j_call: TRBJ2-3
cdr3_aa: CATSDPDRGSADTQYF
cdr3_nt: TGTGCCACCAGTGACCCCGACAGGGGGAGCGCAGATACGCAGTATTTT

v_call: TRBV5-1
clone_size: -
d_call: -
j_call: TRBJ2-4
cdr3_aa: CASSLDLSRQYF
cdr3_nt: TGCGCCAGCAGCTTGGACCTGTCCAGGCAGTACTTC

v_call: TRBV3-1
clone_size: few
d_call: -
j_call: TRBJ2-7
cdr3_aa: CASSQDRHEQYF
cdr3_nt: TGTGCCAGCAGCCAAGATCGTCACGAGCAGTACTTC

v_call: TRBV7-9
clone_size: few
d_call: -
j_call: TRBJ2-3
cdr3_aa: CASSQGTKSTDTQYF
cdr3_nt: TGTGCCAGCAGCCAAGGGACAAAGAGCACAGATACGCAGTATTTT

v_call: TRBV5-6
clone_size: -
d_call: TRBD1
j_call: TRBJ2-1
cdr3_aa: CASSVSTGGFFNEQFF
cdr3_nt: TGTGCCAGCAGCGTCTCCACAGGGGGCTTCTTCAATGAGCAGTTCTTC

v_call: TRBV27
clone_size: few
d_call: TRBD2
j_call: TRBJ2-5
cdr3_aa: CASRNSGKQETQYF
cdr3_nt: TGTGCCAGCAGGAATAGCGGGAAGCAAGAGACCCAGTACTTC

v_call: TRBV30
clone_size: -
d_call: -
j_call: TRBJ1-1
cdr3_aa: CAWSVWGTEAFF
cdr3_nt: TGTGCCTGGAGTGTCTGGGGCACTGAAGCTTTCTTT

v_call: TRBV12-5
clone_size: -
d_call: TRBD1
j_call: TRBJ1-5
cdr3_aa: CASGCGGTGDQPQHF
cdr3_nt: TGTGCTAGTGGTTGTGGAGGGACAGGGGACCAGCCCCAGCATTTT

v_call: TRBV20-1
clone_size: -
d_call: TRBD2
j_call: TRBJ2-7
cdr3_aa: CSVALGAGESYEQYF
cdr3_nt: TGCAGTGTAGCTCTCGGGGCGGGAGAGTCCTACGAGCAGTACTTC

v_call: TRBV28
clone_size: -
d_call: -
j_call: TRBJ1-4
cdr3_aa: CASSSPSLGAEKLFF
cdr3_nt: TGTGCCAGCAGTTCACCCTCCCTAGGGGCAGAAAAACTGTTTTTT

v_call: TRBV6-5
clone_size: -
d_call: TRBD2
j_call: TRBJ2-3
cdr3_aa: CASSYDRPGLAGTDTQYF
cdr3_nt: TGTGCCAGCAGTTACGACCGCCCCGGACTAGCGGGGACAGATACGCAGTATTTT

v_call: TRBV12-3/TRBV12-4
clone_size: -
d_call: -
j_call: TRBJ2-6
cdr3_aa: CASSLTVAGANVLTF
cdr3_nt: TGTGCCAGCAGTTTGACAGTAGCTGGGGCCAACGTCCTGACTTTC

v_call: TRBV12-3/TRBV12-4
clone_size: -
d_call: TRBD2
j_call: TRBJ2-7
cdr3_aa: CASSTQAGVSCEQYF
cdr3_nt: TGTGCCAGCAGTACTCAAGCGGGAGTATCTTGCGAGCAGTACTTC

v_call: TRBV12-5
clone_size: -
d_call: TRBD1
j_call: TRBJ2-7
cdr3_aa: CASGYRDRALEQYF
cdr3_nt: TGTGCTAGTGGTTACCGGGACAGGGCGCTCGAGCAGTACTTC

v_call: TRBV4-1
clone_size: -
d_call: -
j_call: TRBJ2-1
cdr3_aa: CASSQNPNEQFF
cdr3_nt: TGCGCCAGCAGCCAAAATCCTAATGAGCAGTTCTTC

v_call: TRBV5-1
clone_size: few
d_call: -
j_call: TRBJ2-1
cdr3_aa: CASSSLAAQNEQFF
cdr3_nt: TGCGCCAGCAGCTCTTTAGCGGCCCAAAATGAGCAGTTCTTC

v_call: TRBV20-1
clone_size: once
d_call: -
j_call: TRBJ1-4
cdr3_aa: CSAEDIGAKLFF
cdr3_nt: TGCAGTGCAGAGGATATTGGCGCAAAACTGTTTTTT

v_call: TRBV20-1
clone_size: -
d_call: TRBD1
j_call: TRBJ2-1
cdr3_aa: CSASDPDRAGNEQFF
cdr3_nt: TGCAGTGCTAGCGATCCGGACAGGGCAGGCAATGAGCAGTTCTTC

v_call: TRBV6-6
clone_size: -
d_call: TRBD1
j_call: TRBJ1-5
cdr3_aa: CASSTSGTVQGPQHF
cdr3_nt: TGTGCCAGCAGTACCTCCGGGACAGTACAGGGGCCCCAGCATTTT